Described below is a single TCR beta chain sequence and its context. The antigen is not known. These data belong to a study of T cells in Graves' hyperthyroidism and ophthalmopathy. Regions amplified from RNA transcripts were the TCR beta CDR3 regions. A set of HTBI primers served as the primers for a first-round RT-PCR of the TCR CDR3. Each CDR3 protein is one row after TCRdb ran MiXCR on the multiplex PCR reads. Seen here are about 400,000 distinct CDR3 sequences, around 15% observed once, and the top ten hold 28%. Study-wide findings and caveats: Blood held most thyroid clonotypes expanded above 0.001 frequency.

Clinicians diagnosed patients from clinical symptoms, serum thyroxine and TRAb, thyroid ultrasound and orbital computed tomography. Out of approximately 10 ml of fresh peripheral blood came the PBMCs. The sequencing sample was made of blood. This clonotype was sampled from a man aged 50-60 years with Graves' ophthalmopathy.

CDR3 region: CASSLVFRQGRGQPQHF. In DNA form, the CDR3 reads TGTGCCAGCAGCTTAGTCTTTCGACAGGGGAGGGGTCAGCCCCAGCATTTT. This sequence joins TRBV7-2 and TRBJ1-5; 8 positions agree with TRBD1. Per the germline V gene, CDR1 is SGHTA and CDR2 is FQGNSA. This CDR3 spans 17 amino acids. Unmatched junction bases numbered 11, after V lost 1 base and J lost 6 bases.